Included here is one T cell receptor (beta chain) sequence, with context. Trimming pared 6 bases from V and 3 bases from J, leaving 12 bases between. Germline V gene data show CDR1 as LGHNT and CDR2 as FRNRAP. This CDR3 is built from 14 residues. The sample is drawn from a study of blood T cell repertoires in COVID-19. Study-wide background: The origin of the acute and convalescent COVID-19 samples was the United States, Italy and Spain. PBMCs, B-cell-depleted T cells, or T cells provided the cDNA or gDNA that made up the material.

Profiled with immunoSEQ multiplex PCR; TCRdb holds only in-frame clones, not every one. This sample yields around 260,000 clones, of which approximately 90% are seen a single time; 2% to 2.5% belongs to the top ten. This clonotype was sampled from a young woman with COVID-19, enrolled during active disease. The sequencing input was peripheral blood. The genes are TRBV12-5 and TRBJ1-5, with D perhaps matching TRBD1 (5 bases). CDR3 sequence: CASGQDSPNQPQHF. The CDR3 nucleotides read TGTGCTAGTGGCCAAGACAGCCCCAATCAGCCCCAGCATTTT.